The 22 T cell receptor beta chains presented below share a single source sample, sequenced in a study of cytomegalovirus exposure and HLA in healthy donors. Primers: 60 Vbeta forward and 13 Jbeta reverse. TCRdb keeps only in-frame clones here, not all; method: immunoSEQ multiplex PCR. The sample gives roughly 150,000 clones, 70% to 90% of which show up once; roughly 4% is in the top ten. Sequencing was carried out using PBMCs. These receptors all stem from a middle-aged woman in good health and CMV-seropositive.

The gene calls are TRBV4-2 and TRBJ2-1; 7 bases fit TRBD2. Germline assignment: CDR1 LGHNA and CDR2 YNFKEQ. J lost 6 bases, V lost 0 bases, and 5 bases had no gene match. CDR3 length: 15 residues. This chain's CDR3 is CASSQDPRGTNEQFF. CDR3 coding DNA: TGTGCCAGCAGCCAAGACCCGCGGGGGACCAATGAGCAGTTCTTC.

The rearrangement uses TRBV28 and TRBJ1-1; no clear D gene. Germline assignment: CDR1 MDHEN and CDR2 SYDVKM. The CDR3 is made up of 14 amino acids. V dropped 2 bases and J dropped 1 base, with 8 bases sitting between them. CDR3 loop: CASSLGSGNTEAFF. The CDR3 DNA is TGTGCCAGCAGTTTAGGCTCGGGGAACACTGAAGCTTTCTTT. The full variable domain, with the rest looked up from reference TRBV28 and TRBJ1-1, is DVKVTQSSRYLVKRTGEKVFLECVQDMDHENMFWYRQDPGLGLRLIYFSYDVKMKEKGDIPEGYSVSREKKERFSLILESASTNQTSMYLCASSLGSGNTEAFFGQGTRLTVV.

This rearrangement joins TRBV28 to TRBJ1-1; tentative D call: TRBD1 (6 bases). V lost 7 bases, J lost 1 base, and 10 bases lay in between. The CDR3 loop spans 13 amino acids. CDR1 is MDHEN and CDR2 is SYDVKM in the germline V gene. The CDR3 sequence: CASTQGGNTEAFF. The DNA of the CDR3 is TGTGCCAGCACCCAAGGGGGGAACACTGAAGCTTTCTTT.

J is TRBJ2-4 and V is TRBV25-1, with D uncertain. V was pared by 3 bases and J by 6 bases, with 18 bases between. CDR3 length equals 16 residues. CDR1 is MGHDK, CDR2 SYGVNS, per germline. The CDR3 coding sequence is TGTGCCAGCAGTGATAGTACCCCCGCTGAGAGAAACATTCAGTACTTC. This translates into CASSDSTPAERNIQYF.

The chain employs TRBV6-6 and TRBJ2-7; D possibly corresponds to TRBD1 (5 bases). Trimming cost V 6 bases and J 2 bases, with 8 bases left between them. Germline V gives CDR1 MNHNY, CDR2 SVGAGI (reference sequence). The CDR3 is 12 residues long. The chain's CDR3 is CASRGQTYEQYF. DNA of the CDR3: TGTGCCAGCAGAGGACAAACCTACGAGCAGTACTTC.

The chain employs TRBV7-2 and TRBJ2-5; 8 bases fit TRBD1. Looked up from germline, CDR1 is SGHTA and CDR2 is FQGNSA. J lost 2 bases, V lost 5 bases, and 10 bases had no gene match. The CDR3 contains 16 residues. CDR3: CASSRGTGQAQETQYF. The DNA of the CDR3 is TGTGCCAGCAGCCGAGGGACGGGACAGGCGCAAGAGACCCAGTACTTC.

The J gene is TRBJ1-6, the V gene TRBV5-5; 7 bases line up with TRBD1. Germline V gene data show CDR1 as SGHKS and CDR2 as YYEKEE (reference sequence). V dropped 5 bases and J dropped 6; count of bases not matched to a gene: 5. The CDR3 is made up of 14 amino acids. The CDR3 is CASRPGQFNSPLHF. The CDR3 DNA reads TGTGCCAGCAGGCCGGGACAGTTTAATTCACCCCTCCACTTT.

The J gene is TRBJ1-6, the V gene TRBV6-5; perhaps TRBD1 as D (5 bases). Germline V gene data show CDR1 as MNHEY and CDR2 as SVGAGI. The CDR3 spans 14 residues. The germline V and J ends were trimmed by 8 bases and 9 bases, with 17 bases remaining between them. As DNA, the CDR3 is TGTGCCAGCCATTCCGGGACTCCCCCTTCACCCCTCCACTTT. Amino acids: CASHSGTPPSPLHF.

This chain links TRBV14 with TRBJ2-7; tentatively, D is TRBD2 (7 bases). CDR1 is SGHDN and CDR2 is FVKESK in the germline V gene. The CDR3 runs 14 residues. Trimming took 7 bases from V and 3 from J, leaving 16 bases between them. Here the CDR3 DNA reads TGTGCCAGCAACTCGCGGGGGCCTCTCTACGAGCAGTACTTC. Its translation is CASNSRGPLYEQYF.

The chain has TRBV7-6 and TRBJ2-7, with D perhaps TRBD2 (5 bases). V lost 0 bases and J 2 bases, leaving 5 bases between the germline ends. The CDR3 contains 13 residues. Per the germline V gene, CDR1 is SGHVS and CDR2 is FNYEAQ. As DNA, the CDR3 is TGTGCCAGCAGCTTAGCGGAGGCCTACGAGCAGTACTTC. This codes for CASSLAEAYEQYF.

This chain uses TRBV19 with TRBJ2-7, with 14 bases that match TRBD2. CDR1 is LNHDA, CDR2 SQIVND, per germline (reference sequence). CDR3 size: 16 residues. The junction had 5 bases not matched to a gene; V was cut back by 7 bases and J by 0 bases. The CDR3 here is CASTRTSGGSSYEQYF. In DNA form, the CDR3 reads TGTGCCAGTACCCGGACTAGCGGGGGGAGCTCCTACGAGCAGTACTTC.

The chain uses TRBV7-3 and TRBJ2-7; D not certain. The CDR3 consists of 13 residues. The V end lost 1 base, the J end lost 7 bases, and 11 bases lay between the germline ends. In germline, CDR1 is SGHTA, CDR2 FQGTGA. For the CDR3, the DNA is TGTGCCAGCAGCTTAATACCGAACGGTGAGCAGTACTTC. Its protein is CASSLIPNGEQYF.

This chain links TRBV18 with TRBJ1-2; no clear D. V was shortened by 2 bases and J by 8 bases, with 15 bases between the two germline ends. Germline CDR1 reads KGHSH; CDR2 reads LQKENI. This CDR3 spans 14 amino acids. The CDR3 reads CASSPSGRIKGYTF. As DNA, the CDR3 is TGTGCCAGCTCACCAAGCGGACGGATAAAGGGCTACACCTTC.

This clone was seen a single time. V is TRBV9 and J is TRBJ1-1; no definite D call. The V gene's germline CDR1 is SGDLS and CDR2 YYNGEE. This CDR3 is 14 amino acids long. The V end was cut by 4 bases, the J end by 5 bases, with 15 bases between. In DNA form, the CDR3 reads TGTGCCAGCAGCACCCGATGGGGAGGGACTGAAGCTTTCTTT. It translates to CASSTRWGGTEAFF.

V usage is TRBV30 and J usage is TRBJ1-2, with D possibly matching TRBD1 (5 bases). The length of the CDR3 is 14 residues. Per the germline V gene, CDR1 is GTSNPN and CDR2 is SVGIG (reference sequence). Trimming took off 1 base at V and 0 bases at J, with 9 bases between the two ends. Here the CDR3 DNA reads TGTGCCTGGAGTGCCTCAGGGTCTAACTATGGCTACACCTTC. Protein sequence: CAWSASGSNYGYTF.

The chain combines TRBV12-5 with TRBJ2-2; 7 bases agree with TRBD2. J gave up 5 bases and V 5 bases, and 14 bases lay outside the gene matches. From germline, CDR1 is LGHNT and CDR2 FRNRAP. The CDR3 has 17 amino acids. The CDR3 coding sequence is TGTGCTAGTGGTCCGGCCGTGGAGTGGGGGGGAACCGGGGAGCTGTTTTTT. It encodes CASGPAVEWGGTGELFF.

This clone was counted between two and nine times. This CDR3 is CAIRGPTGTEAFF. The CDR3 DNA reads TGTGCCATCAGGGGTCCCACGGGCACTGAAGCTTTCTTT. The chain has TRBV10-3 and TRBJ1-1, with unresolved D. V dropped 6 bases and J dropped 4 bases, with 12 bases sitting between them. CDR3 length: 13 amino acids. CDR1 is ENHRY, CDR2 SYGVKD, per germline.

V gene TRBV21-1 combines with J gene TRBJ2-1; the tabulated D call, TRBD2, remains unverified against the DNA. TRBV21-1 is a known pseudogene. The CDR3 loop spans 16 amino acids. DNA for the CDR3: TGTGCCAGCAGCAAAGAGGGCGGGAGGGCCGGTGATGAGCAGTTCTTC. This translates into CASSKEGGRAGDEQFF.

The V and J genes are TRBV5-4 and TRBJ2-5; TRBD2 is a possible D gene (5 bases). Germline CDR1 reads SGHNT; CDR2 reads YYREEE (reference sequence). This CDR3 comprises 15 residues. V was cut by 3 bases and J by 4 bases, with 16 bases left in between. Here the CDR3 reads CASSSTGLGGETQYF. The CDR3 nucleotides are TGTGCCAGCAGCTCTACCGGGTTAGGAGGAGAGACCCAGTACTTC.

V and J are TRBV18 and TRBJ2-7; 9 bases fit TRBD1. Germline trimming cut 0 bases from V and 4 bases from J; bases unmatched to any gene: 4. The CDR3 sequence is 15 residues long. Germline lookup yields CDR1 KGHSH and CDR2 LQKENI. Here the CDR3 DNA reads TGTGCCAGCTCACCACCGGGACAGGGAGGGTACGAGCAGTACTTC. Amino acid sequence: CASSPPGQGGYEQYF.

This clone was seen a single time. V is TRBV5-1 and J is TRBJ2-5; a weak D match, TRBD1 (5 bases). CDR1 and CDR2 from the germline V gene are SGHRS and YFSETQ. V lost 0 bases, J lost 5 bases, and 11 bases lay in between. The CDR3 extends over 14 amino acids. CDR3 amino acids: CASSLGQGGETQYF. CDR3 nucleotide sequence: TGCGCCAGCAGCTTGGGGCAGGGTGGGGAGACCCAGTACTTC. The full variable domain, its missing parts supplied by reference TRBV5-1 and TRBJ2-5, is KAGVTQTPRYLIKTRGQQVTLSCSPISGHRSVSWYQQTPGQGLQFLFEYFSETQRNKGNFPGRFSGRQFSNSRSEMNVSTLELGDSALYLCASSLGQGGETQYFGPGTRLLVL.

The chain combines TRBV7-6 with TRBJ2-7, with TRBD1 matching over 8 bases. The CDR3 loop spans 13 amino acids. The V and J ends lost 5 bases and 6 bases, in that order; junction bases with no gene match: 6. Germline CDR1 is SGHVS and CDR2 is FNYEAQ. Here the CDR3 reads CASSVDTGGEQYF. For the CDR3, the DNA is TGTGCCAGCAGCGTAGACACAGGGGGCGAGCAGTACTTC. Full variable domain (missing parts from reference TRBV7-6 and TRBJ2-7): GAGVSQSPRYKVTKRGQDVALRCDPISGHVSLYWYRQALGQGPEFLTYFNYEAQQDKSGLPNDRFSAERPEGSISTLTIQRTEQRDSAMYRCASSVDTGGEQYFGPGTRLTVT.